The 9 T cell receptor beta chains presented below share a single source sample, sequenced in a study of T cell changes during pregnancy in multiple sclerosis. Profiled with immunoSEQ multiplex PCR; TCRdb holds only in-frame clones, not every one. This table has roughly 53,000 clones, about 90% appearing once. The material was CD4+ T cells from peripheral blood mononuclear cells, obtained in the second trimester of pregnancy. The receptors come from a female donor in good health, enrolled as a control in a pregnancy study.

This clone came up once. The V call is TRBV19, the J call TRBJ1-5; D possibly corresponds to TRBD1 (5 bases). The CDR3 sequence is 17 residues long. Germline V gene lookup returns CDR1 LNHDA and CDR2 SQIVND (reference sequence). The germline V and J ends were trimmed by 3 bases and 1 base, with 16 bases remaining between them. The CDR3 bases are TGTGCCAGTAGTATTCAAGGGGCCGGTATAAGCAATCAGCCCCAGCATTTT. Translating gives CASSIQGAGISNQPQHF.

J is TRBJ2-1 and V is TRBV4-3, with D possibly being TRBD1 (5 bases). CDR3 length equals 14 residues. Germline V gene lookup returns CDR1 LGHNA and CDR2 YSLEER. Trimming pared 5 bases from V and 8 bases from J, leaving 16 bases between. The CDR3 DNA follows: TGCGCCAGCAGCGGCTCTTGGCAGGGCGATGAGCAGTTCTTC. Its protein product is CASSGSWQGDEQFF.

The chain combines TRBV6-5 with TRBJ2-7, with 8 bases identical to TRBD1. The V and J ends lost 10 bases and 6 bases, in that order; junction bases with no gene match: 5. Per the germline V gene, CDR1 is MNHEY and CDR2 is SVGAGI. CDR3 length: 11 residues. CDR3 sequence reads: CATRQGTEQYF. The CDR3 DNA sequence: TGTGCCACGAGACAGGGGACCGAGCAGTACTTC.

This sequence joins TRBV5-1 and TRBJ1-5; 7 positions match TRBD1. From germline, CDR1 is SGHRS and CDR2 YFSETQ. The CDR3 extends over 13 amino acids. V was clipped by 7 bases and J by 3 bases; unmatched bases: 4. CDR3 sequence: CASGQGDNQPQHF. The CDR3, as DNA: TGCGCCAGCGGTCAGGGGGACAATCAGCCCCAGCATTTT.

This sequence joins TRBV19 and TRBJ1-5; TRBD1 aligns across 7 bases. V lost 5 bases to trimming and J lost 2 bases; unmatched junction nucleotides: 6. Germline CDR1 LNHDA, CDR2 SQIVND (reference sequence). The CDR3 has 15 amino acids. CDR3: CASSPTGEGNQPQHF. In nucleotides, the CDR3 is TGTGCCAGTAGTCCCACAGGGGAGGGCAATCAGCCCCAGCATTTT. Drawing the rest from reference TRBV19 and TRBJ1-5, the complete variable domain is DGGITQSPKYLFRKEGQNVTLSCEQNLNHDAMYWYRQDPGQGLRLIYYSQIVNDFQKGDIAEGYSVSREKKESFPLTVTSAQKNPTAFYLCASSPTGEGNQPQHFGDGTRLSIL.

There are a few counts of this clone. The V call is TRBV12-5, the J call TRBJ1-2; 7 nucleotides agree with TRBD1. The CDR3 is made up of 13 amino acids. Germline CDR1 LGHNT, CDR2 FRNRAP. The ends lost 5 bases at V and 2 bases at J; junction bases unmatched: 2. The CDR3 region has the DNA TGTGCTAGTGGTCGGGGACAGAACTATGGCTACACCTTC. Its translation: CASGRGQNYGYTF. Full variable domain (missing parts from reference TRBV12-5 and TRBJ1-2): DARVTQTPRHKVTEMGQEVTMRCQPILGHNTVFWYRQTMMQGLELLAYFRNRAPLDDSGMPKDRFSAEMPDATLATLKIQPSEPRDSAVYFCASGRGQNYGYTFGSGTRLTVV.

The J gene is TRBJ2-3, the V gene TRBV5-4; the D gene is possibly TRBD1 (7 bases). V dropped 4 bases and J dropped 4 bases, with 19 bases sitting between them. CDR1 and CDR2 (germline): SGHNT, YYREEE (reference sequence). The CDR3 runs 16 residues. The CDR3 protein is CASSASQGGVADTQYF. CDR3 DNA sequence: TGTGCCAGCAGCGCCTCTCAGGGGGGCGTGGCAGATACGCAGTATTTT.

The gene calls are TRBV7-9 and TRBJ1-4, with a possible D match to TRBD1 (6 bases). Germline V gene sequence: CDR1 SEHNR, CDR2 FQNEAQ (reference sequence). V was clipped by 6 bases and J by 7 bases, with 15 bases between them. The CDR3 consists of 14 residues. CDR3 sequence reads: CASSYGGGAEKLFF. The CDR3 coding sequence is TGTGCCAGCAGTTACGGGGGGGGCGCTGAAAAACTGTTTTTT.

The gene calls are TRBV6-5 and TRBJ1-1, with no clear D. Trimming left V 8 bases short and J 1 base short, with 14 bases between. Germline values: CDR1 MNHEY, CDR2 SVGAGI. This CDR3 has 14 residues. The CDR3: CASCPARANTEAFF. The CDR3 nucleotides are TGTGCCAGCTGTCCCGCACGAGCGAACACTGAAGCTTTCTTT.